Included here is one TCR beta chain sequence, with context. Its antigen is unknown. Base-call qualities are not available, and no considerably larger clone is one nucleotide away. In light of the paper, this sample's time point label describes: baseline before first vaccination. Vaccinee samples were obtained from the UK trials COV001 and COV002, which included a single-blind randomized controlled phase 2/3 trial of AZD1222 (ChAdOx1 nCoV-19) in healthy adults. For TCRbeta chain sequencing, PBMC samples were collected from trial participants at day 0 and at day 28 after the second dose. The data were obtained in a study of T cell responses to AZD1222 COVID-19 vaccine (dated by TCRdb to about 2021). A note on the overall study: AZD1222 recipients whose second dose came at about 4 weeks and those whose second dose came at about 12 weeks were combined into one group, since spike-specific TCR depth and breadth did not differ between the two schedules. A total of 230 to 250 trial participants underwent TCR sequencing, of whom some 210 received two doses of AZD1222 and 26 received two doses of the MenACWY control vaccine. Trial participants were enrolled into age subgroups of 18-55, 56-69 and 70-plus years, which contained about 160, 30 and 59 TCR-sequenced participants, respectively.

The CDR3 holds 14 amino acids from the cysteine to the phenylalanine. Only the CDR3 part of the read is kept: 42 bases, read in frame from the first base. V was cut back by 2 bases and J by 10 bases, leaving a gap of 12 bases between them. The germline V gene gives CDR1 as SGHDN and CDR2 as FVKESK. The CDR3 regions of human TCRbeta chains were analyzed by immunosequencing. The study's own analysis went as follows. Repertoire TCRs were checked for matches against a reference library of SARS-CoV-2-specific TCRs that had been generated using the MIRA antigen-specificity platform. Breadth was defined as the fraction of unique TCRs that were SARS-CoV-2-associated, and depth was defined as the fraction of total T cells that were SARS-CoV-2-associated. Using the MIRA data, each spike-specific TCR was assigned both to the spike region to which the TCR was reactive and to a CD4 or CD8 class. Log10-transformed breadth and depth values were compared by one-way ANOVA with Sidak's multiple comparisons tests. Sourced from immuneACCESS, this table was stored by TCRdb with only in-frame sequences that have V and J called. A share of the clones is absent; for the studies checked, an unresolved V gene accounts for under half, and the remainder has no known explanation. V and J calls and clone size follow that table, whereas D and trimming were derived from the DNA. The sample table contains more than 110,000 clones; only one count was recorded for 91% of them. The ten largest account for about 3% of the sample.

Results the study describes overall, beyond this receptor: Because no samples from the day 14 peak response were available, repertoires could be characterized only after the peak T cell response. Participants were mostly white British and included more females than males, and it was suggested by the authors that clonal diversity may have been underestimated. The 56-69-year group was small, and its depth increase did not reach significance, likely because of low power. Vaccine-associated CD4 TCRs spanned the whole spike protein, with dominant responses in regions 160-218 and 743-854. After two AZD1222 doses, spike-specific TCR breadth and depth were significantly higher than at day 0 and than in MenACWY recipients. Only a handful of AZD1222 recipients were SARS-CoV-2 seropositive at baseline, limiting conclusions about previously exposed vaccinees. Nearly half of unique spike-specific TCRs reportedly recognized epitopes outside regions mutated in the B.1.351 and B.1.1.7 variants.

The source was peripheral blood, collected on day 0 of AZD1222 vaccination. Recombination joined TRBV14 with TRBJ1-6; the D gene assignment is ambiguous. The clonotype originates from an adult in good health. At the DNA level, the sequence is TGTGCCAGCAGCCAAATCCCCGGTACCTCACCCCTCCACTTT. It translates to CASSQIPGTSPLHF.